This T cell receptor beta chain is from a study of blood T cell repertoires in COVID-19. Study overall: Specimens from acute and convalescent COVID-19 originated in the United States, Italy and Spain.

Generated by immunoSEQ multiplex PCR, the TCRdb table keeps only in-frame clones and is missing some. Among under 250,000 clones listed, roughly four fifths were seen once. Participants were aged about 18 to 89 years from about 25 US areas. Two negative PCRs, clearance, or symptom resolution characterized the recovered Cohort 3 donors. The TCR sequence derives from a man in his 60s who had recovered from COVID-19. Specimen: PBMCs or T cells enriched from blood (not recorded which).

CDR3 protein: CASSSMGSTDTQYF. The CDR3 DNA reads as TGTGCCAGCAGCTCAATGGGCTCCACAGATACGCAGTATTTT. V usage is TRBV7-3 and J usage is TRBJ2-3; unclear D gene. The CDR3 has 14 amino acids. Germline CDR1 reads SGHTA; CDR2 reads FQGTGA. V was cut by 4 bases and J by 2 bases, with 10 bases left in between.